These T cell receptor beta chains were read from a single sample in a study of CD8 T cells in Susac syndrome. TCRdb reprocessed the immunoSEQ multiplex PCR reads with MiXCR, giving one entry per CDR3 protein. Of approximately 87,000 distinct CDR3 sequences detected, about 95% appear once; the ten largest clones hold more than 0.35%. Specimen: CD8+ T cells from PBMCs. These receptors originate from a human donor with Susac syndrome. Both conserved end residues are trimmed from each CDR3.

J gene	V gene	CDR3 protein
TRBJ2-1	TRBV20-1	SARGGNNEQF
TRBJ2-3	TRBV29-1	SVGTGATDTQY
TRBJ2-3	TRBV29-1	SVEDLTGLDTDTQY
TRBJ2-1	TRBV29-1	SVEDHAKSSYNEQF
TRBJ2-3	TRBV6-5	ASSYGAAPDTQY
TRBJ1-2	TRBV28	ASSPPRDRAQIYGYT
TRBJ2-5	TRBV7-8	ASSVGPGETQY
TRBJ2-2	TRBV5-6	ASSPNAGYTGELF
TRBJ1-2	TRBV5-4	ASSFETLDRNYGYT
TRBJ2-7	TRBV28	ASSLLGPPYEQY
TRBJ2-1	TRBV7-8	ASSFQGVADEQF
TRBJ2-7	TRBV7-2	ASSRGQGPSYEQY
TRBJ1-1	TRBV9	ASSVGGLGGAVTEAF
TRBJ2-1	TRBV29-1	SAREGTGGYDEQF
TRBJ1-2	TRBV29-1	SVGGQGYNGYT
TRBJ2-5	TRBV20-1	SARDSQVRLYQETQY
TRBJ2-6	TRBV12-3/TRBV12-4	ASSFPGANVLT
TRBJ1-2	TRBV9	ASKKGFGYT
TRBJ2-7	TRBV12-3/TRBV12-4	ASSPGQVGYEQY
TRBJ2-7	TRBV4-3	ASSQGTSGVYEQY
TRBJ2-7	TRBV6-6	ASTKPGQRDEQY
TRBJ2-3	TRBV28	ASSQRGGGTDTQY
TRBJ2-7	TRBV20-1	SAPAGLTLDEQY
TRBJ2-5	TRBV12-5	ASGLDPQETQY
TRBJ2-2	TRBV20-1	SAPSGPGELF
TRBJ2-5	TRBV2	ASSGDGLGSETQY
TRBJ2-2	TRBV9	ASSAPGAGELF
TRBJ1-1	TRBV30	AWGPTPRGKTEAF
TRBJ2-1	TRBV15	ATSTRTGGFNEQF
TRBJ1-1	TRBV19	ASSILMNTEAF
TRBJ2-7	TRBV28	ASRVGQDRLEQY
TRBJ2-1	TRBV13	ASSSRDSENEQF
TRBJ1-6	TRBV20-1	SAKRLGQGAYSPLH